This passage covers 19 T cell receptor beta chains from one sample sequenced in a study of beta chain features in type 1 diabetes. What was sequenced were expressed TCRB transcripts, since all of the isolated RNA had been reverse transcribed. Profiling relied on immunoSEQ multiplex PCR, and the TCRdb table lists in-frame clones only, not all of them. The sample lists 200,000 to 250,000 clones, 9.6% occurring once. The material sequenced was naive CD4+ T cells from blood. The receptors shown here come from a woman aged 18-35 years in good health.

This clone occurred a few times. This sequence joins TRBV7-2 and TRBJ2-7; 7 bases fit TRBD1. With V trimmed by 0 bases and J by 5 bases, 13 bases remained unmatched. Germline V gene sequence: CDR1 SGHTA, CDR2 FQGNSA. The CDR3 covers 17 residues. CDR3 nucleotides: TGTGCCAGCAGCTTAGCGCGTGTCGGACAGGCTTTTCACGAGCAGTACTTC. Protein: CASSLARVGQAFHEQYF.

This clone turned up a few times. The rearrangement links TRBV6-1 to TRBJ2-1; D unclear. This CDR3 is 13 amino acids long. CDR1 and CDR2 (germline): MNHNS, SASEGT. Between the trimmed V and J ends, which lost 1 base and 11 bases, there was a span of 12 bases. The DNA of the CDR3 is TGTGCCAGCAGTGAAGGTGGAGCACCCAAGCAGTTCTTC. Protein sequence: CASSEGGAPKQFF.

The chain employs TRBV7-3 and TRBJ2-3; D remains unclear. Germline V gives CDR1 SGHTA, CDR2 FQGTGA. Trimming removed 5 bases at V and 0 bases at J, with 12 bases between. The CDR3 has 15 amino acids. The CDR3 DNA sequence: TGTGCCAGCAGCCCTAAGTGGGCTAGCACAGATACGCAGTATTTT. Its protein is CASSPKWASTDTQYF.

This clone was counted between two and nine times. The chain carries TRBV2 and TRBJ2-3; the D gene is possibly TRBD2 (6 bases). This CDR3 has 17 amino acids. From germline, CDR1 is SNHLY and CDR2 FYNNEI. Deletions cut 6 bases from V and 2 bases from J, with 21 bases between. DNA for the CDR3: TGTGCCAGCAGAGCCAAGGGGAGGTCCCGATTCACAGATACGCAGTATTTT. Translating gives CASRAKGRSRFTDTQYF.

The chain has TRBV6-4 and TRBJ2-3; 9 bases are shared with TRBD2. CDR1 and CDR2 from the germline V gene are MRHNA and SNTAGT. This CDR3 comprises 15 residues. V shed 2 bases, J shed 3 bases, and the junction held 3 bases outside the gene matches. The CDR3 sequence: CASSDPAGGTDTQYF. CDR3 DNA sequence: TGTGCCAGCAGTGACCCAGCGGGGGGTACAGATACGCAGTATTTT.

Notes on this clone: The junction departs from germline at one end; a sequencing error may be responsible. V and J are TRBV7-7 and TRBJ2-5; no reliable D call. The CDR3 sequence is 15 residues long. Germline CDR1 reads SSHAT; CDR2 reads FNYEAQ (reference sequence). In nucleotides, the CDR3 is TGTGCTAGCAGCTTAGGTGGCAGGCCCCAAGAGACCCAGTACTTC. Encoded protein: CASSLGGRPQETQYF.

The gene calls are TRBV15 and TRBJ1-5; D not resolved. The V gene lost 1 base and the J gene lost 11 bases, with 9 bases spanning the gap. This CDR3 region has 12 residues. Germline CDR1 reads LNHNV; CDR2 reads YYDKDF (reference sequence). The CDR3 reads CATSRASSSQHF. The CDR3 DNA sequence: TGTGCCACCAGCAGAGCCTCTTCGTCCCAGCATTTT.

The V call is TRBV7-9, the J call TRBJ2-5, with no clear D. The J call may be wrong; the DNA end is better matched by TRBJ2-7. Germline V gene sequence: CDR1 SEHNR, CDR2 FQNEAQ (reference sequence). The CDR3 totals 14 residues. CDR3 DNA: TGTGCCAGCAGCTTAGCGCTGTCGAAGAACGAGCAGTACTTC. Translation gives CASSLALSKNEQYF.

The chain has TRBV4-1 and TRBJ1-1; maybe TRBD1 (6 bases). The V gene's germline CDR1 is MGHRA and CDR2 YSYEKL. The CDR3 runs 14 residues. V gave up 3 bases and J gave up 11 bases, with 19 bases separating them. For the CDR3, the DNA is TGCGCCAGCAGCCACCCAGTGACAGGTAGGGGGGCTTTCTTT. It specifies CASSHPVTGRGAFF.

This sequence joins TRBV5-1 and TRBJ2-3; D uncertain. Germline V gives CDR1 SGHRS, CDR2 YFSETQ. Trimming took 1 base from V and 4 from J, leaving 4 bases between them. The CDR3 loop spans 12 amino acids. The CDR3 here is CASSLSSDTQYF. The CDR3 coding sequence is TGCGCCAGCAGCTTGTCCTCAGATACGCAGTATTTT.

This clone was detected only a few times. This CDR3 is CASSWRNTGELFF. The CDR3, as DNA: TGCGCCAGCAGCTGGAGGAACACCGGGGAGCTGTTTTTT. The J gene is TRBJ2-2, the V gene TRBV5-1; D uncertain. Deletions cut 3 bases from V and 1 base from J, with 4 bases between. The germline V gene has CDR1 SGHRS and CDR2 YFSETQ. The CDR3 runs to 13 residues.

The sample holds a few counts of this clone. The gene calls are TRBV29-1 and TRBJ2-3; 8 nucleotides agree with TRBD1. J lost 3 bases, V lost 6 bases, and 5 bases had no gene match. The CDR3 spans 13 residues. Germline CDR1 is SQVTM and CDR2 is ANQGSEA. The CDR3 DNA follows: TGCAGCGTCCAGGGGGCTAGGACAGATACGCAGTATTTT. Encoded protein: CSVQGARTDTQYF.

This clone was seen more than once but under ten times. CDR3 in amino acids: CASSTRSSNYGYTF. CDR3 nucleotide sequence: TGTGCCAGCAGCACTAGGAGTTCTAACTATGGCTACACCTTC. This chain joins TRBV5-4 and TRBJ1-2; no reliable D call. CDR1 is SGHNT, CDR2 YYREEE, per germline (reference sequence). There are 14 residues in the CDR3. The germline V and J ends were trimmed by 4 bases and 0 bases, with 10 bases remaining between them.

CDR3 region: CASSGLHYSNQPQHF. The CDR3 DNA reads as TGTGCCAGTAGTGGCCTACACTATAGCAATCAGCCCCAGCATTTT. The V gene is TRBV19, the J gene TRBJ1-5, with no clear D. CDR3 size: 15 residues. Trimming removed 5 bases at V and 0 bases at J, with 11 bases between. Germline V CDR1 and CDR2: LNHDA, SQIVND (reference sequence).

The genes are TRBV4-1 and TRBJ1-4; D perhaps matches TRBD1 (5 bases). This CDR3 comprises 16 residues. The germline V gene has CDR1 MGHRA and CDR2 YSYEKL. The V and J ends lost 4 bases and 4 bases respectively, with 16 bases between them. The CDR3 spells CASSRGGTDGNEKLFF. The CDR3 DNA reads TGCGCCAGCAGCCGCGGAGGGACGGATGGTAATGAAAAACTGTTTTTT.

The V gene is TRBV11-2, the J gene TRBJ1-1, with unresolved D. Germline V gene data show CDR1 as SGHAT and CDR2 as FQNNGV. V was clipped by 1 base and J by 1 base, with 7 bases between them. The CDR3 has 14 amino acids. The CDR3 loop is CASSLGYENTEAFF. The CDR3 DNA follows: TGTGCCAGCAGCTTAGGCTACGAGAACACTGAAGCTTTCTTT.

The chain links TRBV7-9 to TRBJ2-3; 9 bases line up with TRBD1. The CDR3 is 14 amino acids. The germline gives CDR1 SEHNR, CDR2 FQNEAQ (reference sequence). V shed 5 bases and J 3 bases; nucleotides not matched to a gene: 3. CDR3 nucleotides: TGTGCCAGCAGCCTACAGGGGGCAACAGATACGCAGTATTTT. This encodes CASSLQGATDTQYF.

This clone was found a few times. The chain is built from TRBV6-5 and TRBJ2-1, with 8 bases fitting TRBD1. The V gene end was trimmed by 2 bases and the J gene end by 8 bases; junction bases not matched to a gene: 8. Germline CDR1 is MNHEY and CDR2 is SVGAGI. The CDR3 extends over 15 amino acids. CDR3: CASSYGQGARDEQFF. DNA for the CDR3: TGTGCCAGCAGTTACGGCCAGGGGGCTAGGGATGAGCAGTTCTTC.

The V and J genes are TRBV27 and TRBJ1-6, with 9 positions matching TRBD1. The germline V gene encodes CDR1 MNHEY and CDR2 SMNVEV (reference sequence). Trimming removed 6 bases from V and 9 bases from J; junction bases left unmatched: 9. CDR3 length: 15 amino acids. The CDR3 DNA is TGTGCCAGCAGCCCAGACAGGGGGATGAGTTCACCCCTCCACTTT. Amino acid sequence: CASSPDRGMSSPLHF.